This is a list of T cell receptor beta chains from one sample in a study of cytomegalovirus exposure and HLA in healthy donors. Using immunoSEQ multiplex PCR, the repertoire was profiled, and TCRdb retains in-frame clones only, with some absent. The sample yields about 190,000 clones, over 80% seen once. Sequencing was performed on PBMCs. These TCRs come from a man aged 25-45 years in good health and CMV-seronegative. Both conserved end residues are part of each CDR3. D genes are given only for firm matches. The size entry is marked missing in some rows and otherwise reads once, few, many or a size class.

>TRBV6-6|TRBJ2-7|.|.
TGTGCCAGCAGTACTAAACGGGGATCCTACGAGCAGTACTTC
CASSTKRGSYEQYF
>TRBV19|TRBJ1-1|TRBD1|.
TGTGCCAGTAGTATCCAGGGGGCGGTCACTGAAGCTTTCTTT
CASSIQGAVTEAFF
>TRBV30|TRBJ1-1|.|.
TGTGCCTGGAGTCAGTGGCAGGATGAAGCTTTCTTT
CAWSQWQDEAFF
>TRBV4-2|TRBJ1-1|TRBD1|.
TGTGCCAGCAGCCCAAGACAGGGCTACACTGAAGCTTTCTTT
CASSPRQGYTEAFF
>TRBV7-9|TRBJ2-1|TRBD2|once
TGTTCCAGCAATCCCTCTAGCGGGGGCGGGAATGAGCAGTTCTTC
CSSNPSSGGGNEQFF
>TRBV5-6|TRBJ1-6|.|.
TGTGCCAGCAGCCGTACAGGGATTAATTCACCCCTCCACTTT
CASSRTGINSPLHF
>TRBV7-9|TRBJ1-3|.|.
TGTGCCAGCAGCACCCAAGCGGGGGACACCATATATTTT
CASSTQAGDTIYF
>TRBV7-2|TRBJ2-3|.|.
TGTGCCAGCAGCTTTTCGACAGATACGCAGTATTTT
CASSFSTDTQYF
>TRBV5-1|TRBJ1-5|TRBD1|.
TGCGCCAGCAGCCCGGGGACAGGGTCTCAGCCCCAGCATTTT
CASSPGTGSQPQHF
>TRBV2|TRBJ1-4|.|few
TGTGCCAGCATGGTCAGGGGCTGGGAAAAACTGTTTTTT
CASMVRGWEKLFF
>TRBV6-6|TRBJ1-3|.|once
TGTGCCAGCACCCAGTTCCTTGGAAACACCATATATTTT
CASTQFLGNTIYF
>TRBV28|TRBJ1-1|.|.
TGTGCCAGCAGTTTCAGAAACACTGAAGCTTTCTTT
CASSFRNTEAFF
>TRBV29-1|TRBJ1-2|.|once
TGCAGCGTTGCCCATCAGGGAGGGGTCTATGGCTACACCTTC
CSVAHQGGVYGYTF
>TRBV15|TRBJ2-1|TRBD2|many
TGTGCCACCAGCATTGGGGGGGGAGAATACAATGAGCAGTTCTTC
CATSIGGGEYNEQFF
>TRBV25-1|TRBJ1-2|TRBD1|few
TGTGCCAGCAGTGAATACGACAGGGTCTATGGCTACACCTTC
CASSEYDRVYGYTF
>TRBV7-8|TRBJ1-6|TRBD1|.
TGTGCCAGCAGCCCAACGGTACAGGGGAATAATTCACCCCTCCACTTT
CASSPTVQGNNSPLHF
>TRBV6-1|TRBJ1-2|TRBD1|.
TGTGCCAGCAGTACTCGGACAGGGGGGAACTATGGCTACACCTTC
CASSTRTGGNYGYTF
>TRBV7-7|TRBJ2-1|.|.
TGTGCTAGCAGCTTCGACAGCTCTAGGGAGCAGTTCTTC
CASSFDSSREQFF
>TRBV30|TRBJ1-6|.|.
TGTGCCTGGAGTGTATTGGGGGGGGATTCACCCCTCCACTTT
CAWSVLGGDSPLHF
>TRBV5-4|TRBJ1-1|.|few
TGTGCCAGTCAGGTGAACACTGAAGCTTTCTTT
CASQVNTEAFF
>TRBV6-5|TRBJ1-6|.|.
TGTGCCAGCAGTTACGAGGGGGGGCGATCCCTCCACTTT
CASSYEGGRSLHF
>TRBV7-2|TRBJ2-7|TRBD2|.
TGTGCCAGCAGCCTACGGACTAGCGGGAGCGGGGAGCAGTACTTC
CASSLRTSGSGEQYF
>TRBV4-3|TRBJ2-2|TRBD2|.
TGCGCCAGCAGCCAAGCTAGCGGGGGGAACACCGGGGAGCTGTTTTTT
CASSQASGGNTGELFF
>TRBV7-9|TRBJ2-5|.|.
TGTGCCAGCAGCTTAGGCCCCTCCGGGACACTACAAGAGACCCAGTACTTC
CASSLGPSGTLQETQYF
>TRBV25-1|TRBJ2-2|TRBD1|.
TGTGCCAGCCTCAGGACAGGGGTACCCGGGGAGCTGTTTTTT
CASLRTGVPGELFF
>TRBV18|TRBJ2-7|.|few
TGTGCCAGCTCACCCGCAGGGAACGAGCAGTACTTC
CASSPAGNEQYF
>TRBV6-4|TRBJ2-3|.|.
TGTGCCAGCAGTGATTCGGGCGGGAGCACAGATACGCAGTATTTT
CASSDSGGSTDTQYF
>TRBV7-2|TRBJ2-7|TRBD1|.
TGTGCCAGCAGCGAGACAGGGTACCGTTCCTACGAGCAGTACTTC
CASSETGYRSYEQYF
>TRBV27|TRBJ1-5|.|.
TGTGCCAGCAGTTCAAGGGGGGGGAATCAGCCCCAGCATTTT
CASSSRGGNQPQHF
>TRBV10-1|TRBJ2-5|TRBD1|.
TGCGCCAGCAGCCAGGGGGTAGTAGAGACCCAGTACTTC
CASSQGVVETQYF
>TRBV5-1|TRBJ1-3|.|few
TGCGCCAGCAGCCCGATCGCAGGATTTGGAAACACCATATATTTT
CASSPIAGFGNTIYF
>TRBV5-1|TRBJ2-3|TRBD2|.
TGCGCCAGCAGCTCTGGAGTATCCGGGCGGGGGGGCTCCACAGATATGCAGTATTTT
CASSSGVSGRGGSTDMQYF
>TRBV5-5|TRBJ1-2|TRBD1|once
TGTGCCAGCAGCCAGGGGGGCAGGGGGTACGGCTACACCTTC
CASSQGGRGYGYTF
>TRBV28|TRBJ1-2|.|.
TGTGCCAGCAGGAGGAGTTCGTCGAGCGATGGCTACACCTTC
CASRRSSSSDGYTF
>TRBV7-2|TRBJ1-5|.|once
TGTGCCAGCAGCATTCCCGGGGGGCGAGTGAGGATCAATCAGCCCCAGCATTTT
CASSIPGGRVRINQPQHF
>TRBV5-4|TRBJ2-5|TRBD2|.
TGTGCCAGCAGCTCCCTCGGGGGGTACCAAGAGACCCAGTACTTC
CASSSLGGYQETQYF
>TRBV2|TRBJ2-1|TRBD2|.
TGTGCCAGCAGTGCGCTAGCGGGGTGGTTCTTC
CASSALAGWFF
>TRBV7-7|TRBJ2-5|TRBD1|few
TGTGCTAGCAGCTCCGCGGACAGGGGGCATGCGACCCAGTACTTC
CASSSADRGHATQYF
>TRBV5-4|TRBJ2-1|TRBD2|.
TGTGCCAGCAGCTTGGTACTAGCGGATTACAATGAGCAGTTCTTC
CASSLVLADYNEQFF
>TRBV10-3|TRBJ2-6|.|.
TGTGCCATCAGAGCAGGGGTCTCTGGGGCCAACGTCCTGACTTTC
CAIRAGVSGANVLTF
>TRBV19|TRBJ1-5|.|.
TGTGCCAGTAGTTCCCAGGGTTTTGGCAATCAGCCCCAGCATTTT
CASSSQGFGNQPQHF
>TRBV28|TRBJ2-7|TRBD1|.
TGTGCCAGCAGTCCCGGGACAGCTAGATCCTACGAGCAGTACTTC
CASSPGTARSYEQYF
>TRBV19|TRBJ2-1|TRBD1|.
TGTGCCAGTAGTACCGGGACAGGCAGATACAATGAGCAGTTCTTC
CASSTGTGRYNEQFF
>TRBV18|TRBJ2-7|.|.
TGTGCCAGCTCACCAACAGGCTACGAGCAGTACTTC
CASSPTGYEQYF
>TRBV20-1|TRBJ2-7|TRBD1|.
TGCAGTGCTGGGACAGCGGACGAGCAGTACTTC
CSAGTADEQYF
>TRBV11-2|TRBJ1-4|.|.
TGTGCCAGCAGCTTAGAAATCTCTCGAGGGAGGGAAAAACTGTTTTTT
CASSLEISRGREKLFF
>TRBV15|TRBJ1-2|.|.
TGTGCCACCAGCAGAGGTGGGACTCGCTATGGCTACACCTTC
CATSRGGTRYGYTF
>TRBV5-6|TRBJ2-5|TRBD2|few
TGTGCCAGCAGCTTGTCGGTAGCGGGAGGCCCGCGGCAAGAGACCCAGTACTTC
CASSLSVAGGPRQETQYF
>TRBV11-2|TRBJ2-2|.|few
TGTGCCACCCATCCCCCTGGGGGAGGGAACACCGGGGAGCTGTTTTTT
CATHPPGGGNTGELFF
>TRBV10-2|TRBJ1-6|.|.
TGCGCCAGCAGTGAGTCGATCGGGAGCTCCTATAATTCACCCCTCCACTTT
CASSESIGSSYNSPLHF
>TRBV11-2|TRBJ2-2|.|.
TGTGCCAGCAGCCCGTCGAACACCGGGGAGCTGTTTTTT
CASSPSNTGELFF
>TRBV7-9|TRBJ2-1|TRBD2|.
TGTGCCAGCAGCTTAGGCCCCCTGCGGGAGTCGGACAATGAGCAGTTCTTC
CASSLGPLRESDNEQFF
>TRBV7-2|TRBJ2-7|.|once
TGTGCCAGCAGAGCAACCTACGAGCAGTACTTC
CASRATYEQYF